One sample yielded the 18 T cell receptor beta chains listed below, sequenced in a study of tumor and adjacent non-tumor tissue in lung cancer. A modified ARM-PCR protocol with three rounds of nested PCR amplified TCRbeta. One entry per CDR3 protein results from TCRdb running MiXCR on the multiplex PCR reads. The sample lists more than 75,000 distinct CDR3 sequences; around three quarters were seen once. The template was RNA from unsorted bulk tissue. More than 3 cm separated this lung sample from the edge of the tumor. The sample consisted of distant non-tumor lung tissue. The receptors were sampled from a man in his sixties with small cell lung cancer.

Concerning this clonotype itself: The junction differs from germline at one of its ends, possibly a read error. J is TRBJ2-7 and V is TRBV28; no clear D. This CDR3 spans 13 amino acids. The germline gives CDR1 MDHEN, CDR2 SYDVKM. CDR3 coding DNA: TGTGTCAGCAGTTTAAAATGTGGTGGTGAGCAGTACTTC. Its translation: CVSSLKCGGEQYF.

V is TRBV5-1 and J is TRBJ1-1; 8 bases fit TRBD1. Germline V lookup: CDR1 SGHRS, CDR2 YFSETQ. V lost 9 bases to trimming and J lost 3 bases; unmatched junction nucleotides: 7. The CDR3 runs to 13 residues. The CDR3 loop is CANSKTGDTEAFF. CDR3 in DNA: TGCGCCAACAGTAAGACAGGGGACACTGAAGCTTTCTTT.

As regards this clonotype: This clone may be a read error of a much larger clone one base away. The CDR3, as DNA: TGCAGTGCTAGCGGAGACAATCAGCCCCAGCATTTT. Its translation is CSASGDNQPQHF. The gene calls are TRBV20-1 and TRBJ1-5, with D uncertain. With 3 bases removed from V and 3 bases from J, the gap between germline ends came to 6 bases. The CDR3 is made up of 12 amino acids. Germline CDR1 and CDR2: DFQATT and SNEGSKA (reference sequence).

This rearrangement joins TRBV6-5 to TRBJ1-2; TRBD1 is a possible D gene (5 bases). Per the germline V gene, CDR1 is MNHEY and CDR2 is SVGAGI. The CDR3 contains 14 residues. V shed 3 bases and J shed 3 bases, with 11 bases lying between them. The CDR3 coding sequence is TGTGCCAGCAGTTATTCGGGGCGCCACTATGGCTACACCTTC. Encoded protein: CASSYSGRHYGYTF.

The rearrangement links TRBV29-1 to TRBJ2-3; 11 bases match TRBD2. Trimming at V came to 6 bases and at J to 8 bases, leaving 10 bases not matched to a gene. This CDR3 region has 14 residues. Germline V CDR1 and CDR2: SQVTM, ANQGSEA. The CDR3 spells CSVELAGGGGTQYF. The CDR3 DNA follows: TGCAGCGTAGAGTTAGCGGGAGGGGGAGGTACGCAGTATTTT.

Concerning this clonotype: The junction departs from the called germline gene at one end, perhaps through a read error. The chain combines TRBV4-2 with TRBJ1-2; 7 positions agree with TRBD1. This CDR3 has 18 residues. In germline, CDR1 is LGHNA, CDR2 YNFKEQ. Here the CDR3 DNA reads TGTGCCAACAGCCAAGATGTGGGCCCCGGGACAGCCATCTATTGCTACACCTTC. It encodes CANSQDVGPGTAIYCYTF.

This clonotype was seen at least ten times. The chain has TRBV5-1 and TRBJ1-1, with D unresolved. Germline loops: CDR1 SGHRS, CDR2 YFSETQ. This CDR3 contains 13 residues. Trimming cost V 0 bases and J 7 bases, with 10 bases left between them. Here the CDR3 DNA reads TGCGCCAGCAGCTTGGCGGCGGAAGGTGAAGCTTTCTTT. Protein: CASSLAAEGEAFF.

Concerning this clonotype itself: Because it lacks the conserved phenylalanine or tryptophan at the end, this CDR3 is likely a read error. This chain links TRBV20-1 with TRBJ2-3; D may be TRBD1 (5 bases). The CDR3 is 14 residues long. CDR1 and CDR2 from the germline V gene are DFQATT and SNEGSKA (reference sequence). V was cut by 3 bases and J by 4 bases, with 14 bases left in between. Here the CDR3 reads CSARDRTSADTQYL. The CDR3 DNA sequence: TGCAGTGCTAGGGACCGGACAAGCGCAGATACGCAGTATTTA.

Regarding this clonotype: The junction departs from the called germline gene at one end, perhaps through a read error. This chain joins TRBV5-1 and TRBJ2-1, with D maybe TRBD2 (5 bases). The CDR3 has 14 amino acids. Germline V gene data show CDR1 as SGHRS and CDR2 as YFSETQ. The CDR3 protein is CTSSLSGTADGQFF. In DNA form, the CDR3 reads TGCACCAGCAGCTTGAGCGGTACCGCCGATGGGCAGTTCTTC. The variable domain in full, completed from reference TRBV5-1 and TRBJ2-1, reads KAGVTQTPRYLIKTRGQQVTLSCSPISGHRSVSWYQQTPGQGLQFLFEYFSETQRNKGNFPGRFSGRQFSNSRSEMNVSTLELGDSALYLCTSSLSGTADGQFFGPGTRLTVL.

This clonotype was seen once. An end of the junction differs from the germline gene, which may be a read error. The V call is TRBV12-3 or TRBV12-4, the J call TRBJ2-2; TRBD2 aligns across 7 bases. CDR3 length: 16 residues. The CDR3 bases are TGTGCCAGCAGTATTTGGCGGGGGTCGAACACCGGGGAGTTGTTTTTT. Translating it yields CASSIWRGSNTGELFF.

In this sample, this clonotype turned up a few times. This rearrangement joins TRBV30 to TRBJ2-3; D tentatively reads TRBD1 or TRBD2 (5 bases each). V was trimmed by 8 bases and J by 0 bases, leaving 15 bases between them. The CDR3 runs to 14 residues. Germline assignment: CDR1 GTSNPN and CDR2 SVGIG (reference sequence). The CDR3: CAAYRDGSTDTQYF. The CDR3 nucleotides read TGTGCCGCCTACCGGGACGGAAGCACAGATACGCAGTATTTT.

In the case of this clonotype: A junction end diverges from the germline sequence, so it may reflect a read error. The rearrangement uses TRBV12-3 or TRBV12-4 and TRBJ2-1; 7 bases are shared with TRBD2. The CDR3 is made up of 18 amino acids. Here the CDR3 DNA reads TGTGCCGGCATATCTCCAGCGGGGTGGGGGAGCTCCTACAATGAGCAATTCTTC. This translates into CAGISPAGWGSSYNEQFF.

In regard to this clonotype: Being one base from a much bigger clone, this may be a read error. The V gene is TRBV7-9, the J gene TRBJ2-3; possible D gene TRBD1, 5 bases. CDR1 and CDR2 (germline): SEHNR, FQNEAQ (reference sequence). The CDR3 totals 13 residues. CDR3 protein: CASSLTTTGTQYF. For the CDR3, the DNA is TGTGCCAGCAGCTTAACTACCACAGGTACGCAGTATTTT.

In regard to this clonotype: One end of the junction fails to match germline, which may point to a read error. V usage is TRBV11-2 and J usage is TRBJ2-1, with D possibly TRBD1 on 5 matching bases. This CDR3 has 14 amino acids. Germline lookup yields CDR1 SGHAT and CDR2 FQNNGV. The CDR3 coding sequence is TGTTCCAGCAGGTTAGAGGCAGGGTTGGTTGATCAGTTCTTC. Translating gives CSSRLEAGLVDQFF.

For this clonotype: One end of the junction fails to match germline, which may point to a read error. V gene TRBV6-1 combines with J gene TRBJ1-5; maybe TRBD1 (5 bases). The germline V gene has CDR1 MNHNS and CDR2 SASEGT. The CDR3 is made up of 16 amino acids. CDR3 loop: CANSGRGPEGNQPQHF. As DNA, the CDR3 is TGTGCCAACAGTGGCCGGGGCCCGGAGGGCAATCAACCCCAGCATTTT.

By share, this clonotype ranks as medium-sized. This chain links TRBV10-3 with TRBJ1-5; no reliable D call. The V end lost 0 bases, the J end lost 5 bases, and 8 bases lay between the germline ends. Germline CDR1 and CDR2: ENHRY and SYGVKD. CDR3 size: 14 residues. CDR3 nucleotide sequence: TGTGCCATCAGTGAGTCAGAGGGCCATCAGCCCCAGCATTTT. Residues: CAISESEGHQPQHF.

With regard to this clonotype: Germline and junction disagree at one end, which may indicate a read error. The chain couples TRBV12-3 or TRBV12-4 to TRBJ1-2, with 9 bases identical to TRBD1. CDR3 size: 17 residues. For the CDR3, the DNA is TGTGCCAGCACTTTAAGCGGGACAGGGAAGTCCGGCTATGACTACACCTTC. Amino acid sequence: CASTLSGTGKSGYDYTF.

The chain joins TRBV7-9 to TRBJ1-2; D is uncertain. Germline lookup yields CDR1 SEHNR and CDR2 FQNEAQ (reference sequence). Trimming stripped 5 bases from V and 11 bases from J, with 21 bases between. This CDR3 region has 14 residues. DNA of the CDR3: TGTGCCAGCAGCCGAGAGGGCAGCTTCTATGATTACACCTTC. This encodes CASSREGSFYDYTF.